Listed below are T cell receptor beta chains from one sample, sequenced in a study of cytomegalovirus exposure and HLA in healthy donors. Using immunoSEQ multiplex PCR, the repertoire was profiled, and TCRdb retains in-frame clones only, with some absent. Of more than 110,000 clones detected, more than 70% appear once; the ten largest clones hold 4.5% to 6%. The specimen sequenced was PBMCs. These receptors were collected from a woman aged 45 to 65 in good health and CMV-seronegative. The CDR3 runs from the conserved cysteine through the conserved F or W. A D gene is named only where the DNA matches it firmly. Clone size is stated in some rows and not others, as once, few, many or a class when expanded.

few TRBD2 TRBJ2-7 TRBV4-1 TGCGCCAGCAGTACCGGACTAGGCTCCTACGAGCAGTACTTC CASSTGLGSYEQYF
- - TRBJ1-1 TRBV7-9 TGTGCCAGCAGCTTAGCCGGCGGGAACACTGAAGCTTTCTTT CASSLAGGNTEAFF
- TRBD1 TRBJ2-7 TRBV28 TGTGCCAGCAGAGCCCCGGGCCAGGGGGTTTACGAGCAGTACTTC CASRAPGQGVYEQYF
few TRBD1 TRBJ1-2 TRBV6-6 TGTGCCAGCACCCAGGGGGCGCGGGGGTATGGCTACACCTTC CASTQGARGYGYTF
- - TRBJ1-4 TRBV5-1 TGCGCCAGCAGCGAGTCTCAGGGTCTCGAAAAACTGTTTTTT CASSESQGLEKLFF
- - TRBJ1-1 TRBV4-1 TGCGCCAGCAGCCAAGGCCGAGGGGGTAACACTGAAGCTTTCTTT CASSQGRGGNTEAFF
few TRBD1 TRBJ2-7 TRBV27 TGTGCCAGCAGTTTAGGGACAGGGATGGTCTACGAGCAGTACTTC CASSLGTGMVYEQYF
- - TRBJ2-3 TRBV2 TGTGCCACCACGGCCGCCGGACTTCGCACAGATACGCAGTATTTT CATTAAGLRTDTQYF
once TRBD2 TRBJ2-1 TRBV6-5 TGTGCCAGCAGGTTAGCGGGGGGCGGCGATGAGCAGTTCTTC CASRLAGGGDEQFF
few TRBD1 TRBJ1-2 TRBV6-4 TGTGCCAGCAGTGAGGAGGGACAGGGGGACGGCTACACCTTC CASSEEGQGDGYTF
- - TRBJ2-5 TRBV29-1 TGCAGCGTCTCGTCCGGAGGGCAAGAGACCCAGTACTTC CSVSSGGQETQYF
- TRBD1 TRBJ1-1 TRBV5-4 TGTGCCAGCAGAGTTGACAGGGGGAACACTGAAGCTTTCTTT CASRVDRGNTEAFF
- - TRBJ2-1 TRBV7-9 TGTGCCAGCCAAGGGAGGGGGAATGAGCAGTTCTTC CASQGRGNEQFF
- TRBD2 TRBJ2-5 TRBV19 TGTGCCAGTGGACGGGTTCGGGGACTAGCGGCCCCGGAGACCCAGTACTTC CASGRVRGLAAPETQYF
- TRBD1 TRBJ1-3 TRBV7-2 TGTGCCAGCAGTATCCACGGGACAGGGGGAAACACCATATATTTT CASSIHGTGGNTIYF
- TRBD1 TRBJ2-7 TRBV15 TGTGCCACCAGCAGTTGGTCGGGACAGGCCTCCTACGAGCAGTACTTC CATSSWSGQASYEQYF
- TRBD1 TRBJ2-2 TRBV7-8 TGTGCCAGCAGCAGGGGACAGGGTTTCGGCGGGGAGCTGTTTTTT CASSRGQGFGGELFF
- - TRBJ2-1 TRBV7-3 TGTGCCAGCAGCCCGGGGGGCGCAAACAATGAGCAGTTCTTC CASSPGGANNEQFF
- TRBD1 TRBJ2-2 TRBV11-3 TGTGCCAGCAGTGACAGGGAGAACACCGGGGAGCTGTTTTTT CASSDRENTGELFF